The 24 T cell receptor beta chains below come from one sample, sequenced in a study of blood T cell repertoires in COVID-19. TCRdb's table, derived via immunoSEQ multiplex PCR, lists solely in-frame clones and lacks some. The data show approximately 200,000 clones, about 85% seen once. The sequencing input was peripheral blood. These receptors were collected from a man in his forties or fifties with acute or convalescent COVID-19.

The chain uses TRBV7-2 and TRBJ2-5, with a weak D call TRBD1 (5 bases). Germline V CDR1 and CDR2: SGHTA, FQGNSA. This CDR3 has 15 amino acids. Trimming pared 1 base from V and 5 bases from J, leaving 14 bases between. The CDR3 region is CASSLGTDRMETQYF. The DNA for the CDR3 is TGTGCCAGCAGCTTAGGCACCGACAGAATGGAGACCCAGTACTTC.

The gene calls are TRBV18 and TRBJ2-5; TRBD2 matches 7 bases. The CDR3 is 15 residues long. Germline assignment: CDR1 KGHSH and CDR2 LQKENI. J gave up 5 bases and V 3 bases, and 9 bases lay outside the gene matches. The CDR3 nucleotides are TGTGCCAGCTCACCTCTCAGCGGGGCGGGCGAGACCCAGTACTTC. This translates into CASSPLSGAGETQYF.

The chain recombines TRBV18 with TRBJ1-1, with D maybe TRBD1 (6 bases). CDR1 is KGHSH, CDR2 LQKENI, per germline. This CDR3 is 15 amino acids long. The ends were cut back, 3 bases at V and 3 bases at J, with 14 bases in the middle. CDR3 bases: TGTGCCAGCTCACCCCGGGCAGGGGAGCACACTGAAGCTTTCTTT. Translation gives CASSPRAGEHTEAFF. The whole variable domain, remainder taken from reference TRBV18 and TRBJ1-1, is NAGVMQNPRHLVRRRGQEARLRCSPMKGHSHVYWYRQLPEEGLKFMVYLQKENIIDESGMPKERFSAEFPKEGPSILRIQQVVRGDSAAYFCASSPRAGEHTEAFFGQGTRLTVV.

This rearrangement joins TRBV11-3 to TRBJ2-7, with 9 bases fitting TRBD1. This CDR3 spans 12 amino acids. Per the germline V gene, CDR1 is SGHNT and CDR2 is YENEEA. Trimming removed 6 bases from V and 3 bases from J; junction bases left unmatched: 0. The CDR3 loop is CASRGQGYEQYF. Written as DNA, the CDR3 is TGTGCCAGCAGGGGACAGGGCTACGAGCAGTACTTC.

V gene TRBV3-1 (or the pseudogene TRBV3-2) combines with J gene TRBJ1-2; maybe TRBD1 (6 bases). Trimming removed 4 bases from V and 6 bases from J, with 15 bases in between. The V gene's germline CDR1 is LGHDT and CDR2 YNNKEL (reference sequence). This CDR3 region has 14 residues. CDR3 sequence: CASSRLAGGHGYTF. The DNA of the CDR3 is TGTGCCAGCAGCCGATTGGCCGGGGGGCATGGCTACACCTTC.

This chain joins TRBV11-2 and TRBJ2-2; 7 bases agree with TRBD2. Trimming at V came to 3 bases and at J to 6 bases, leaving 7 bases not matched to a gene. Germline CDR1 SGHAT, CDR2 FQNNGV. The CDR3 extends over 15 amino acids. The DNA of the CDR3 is TGTGCCAGCAGCTTCGCCGGGGGGATGGCCGGGGAGCTGTTTTTT. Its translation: CASSFAGGMAGELFF.

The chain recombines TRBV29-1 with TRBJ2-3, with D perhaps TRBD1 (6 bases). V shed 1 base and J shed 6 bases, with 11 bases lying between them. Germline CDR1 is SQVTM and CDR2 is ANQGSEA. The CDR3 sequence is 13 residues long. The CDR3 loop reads CSVEGQGMDTQYF. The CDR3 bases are TGCAGCGTTGAAGGGCAGGGGATGGATACGCAGTATTTT.

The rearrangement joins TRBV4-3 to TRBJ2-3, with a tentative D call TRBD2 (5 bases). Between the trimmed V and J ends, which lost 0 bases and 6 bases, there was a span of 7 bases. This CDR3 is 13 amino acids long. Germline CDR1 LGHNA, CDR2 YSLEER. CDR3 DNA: TGCGCCAGCAGCCAAGATGAGGGTGATACGCAGTATTTT. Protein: CASSQDEGDTQYF.

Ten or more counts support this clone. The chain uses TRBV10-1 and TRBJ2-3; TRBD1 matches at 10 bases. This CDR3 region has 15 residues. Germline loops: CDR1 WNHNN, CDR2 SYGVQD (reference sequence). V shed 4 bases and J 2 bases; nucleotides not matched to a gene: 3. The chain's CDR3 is CASSVGQGDTDTQYF. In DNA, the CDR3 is TGCGCCAGCAGTGTCGGACAGGGGGACACAGATACGCAGTATTTT.

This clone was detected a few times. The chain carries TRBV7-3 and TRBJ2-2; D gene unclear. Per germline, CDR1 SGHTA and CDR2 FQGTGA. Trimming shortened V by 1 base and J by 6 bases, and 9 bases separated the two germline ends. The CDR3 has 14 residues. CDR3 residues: CASSLITDSGELFF. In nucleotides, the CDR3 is TGTGCCAGCAGCTTAATCACCGACTCCGGGGAGCTGTTTTTT.

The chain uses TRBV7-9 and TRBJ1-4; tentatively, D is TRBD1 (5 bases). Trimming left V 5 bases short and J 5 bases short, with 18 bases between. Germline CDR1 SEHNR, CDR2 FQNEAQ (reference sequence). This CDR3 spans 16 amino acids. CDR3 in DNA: TGTGCCAGCAGCACAAGTACTCAGGGTTACAATGAAAAACTGTTTTTT. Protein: CASSTSTQGYNEKLFF.

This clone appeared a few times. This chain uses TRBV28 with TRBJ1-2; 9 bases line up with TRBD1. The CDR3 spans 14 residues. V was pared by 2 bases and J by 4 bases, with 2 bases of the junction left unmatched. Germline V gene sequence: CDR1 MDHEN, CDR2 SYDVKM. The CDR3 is CASSLRQGVYGYTF. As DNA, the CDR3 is TGTGCCAGCAGTTTAAGACAGGGGGTCTATGGCTACACCTTC.

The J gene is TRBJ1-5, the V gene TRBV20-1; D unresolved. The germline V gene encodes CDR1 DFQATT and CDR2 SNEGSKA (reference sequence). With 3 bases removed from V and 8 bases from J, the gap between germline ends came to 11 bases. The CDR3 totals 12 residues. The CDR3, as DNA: TGCAGTGCTAGTCTCTCGGCGGAGCCCCAGCATTTT. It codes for CSASLSAEPQHF.

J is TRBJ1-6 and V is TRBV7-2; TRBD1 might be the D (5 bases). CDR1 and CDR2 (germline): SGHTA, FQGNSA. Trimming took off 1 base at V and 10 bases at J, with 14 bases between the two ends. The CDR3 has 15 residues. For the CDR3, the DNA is TGTGCCAGCAGCTTAGGGGCAGGGAAGGGGTCACCCCTCCACTTT. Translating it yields CASSLGAGKGSPLHF.

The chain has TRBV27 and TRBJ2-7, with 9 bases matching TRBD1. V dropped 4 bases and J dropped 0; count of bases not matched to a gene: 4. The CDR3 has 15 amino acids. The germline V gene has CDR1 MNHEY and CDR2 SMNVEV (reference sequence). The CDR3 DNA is TGTGCCAGCAGTTCCGACAGGGGGAGCTCCTACGAGCAGTACTTC. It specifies CASSSDRGSSYEQYF.

CDR3: CASSPRDSANYGYTF. The CDR3 DNA reads as TGTGCCAGCAGCCCGCGGGACAGCGCTAACTATGGCTACACCTTC. J is TRBJ1-2 and V is TRBV5-6; 7 nucleotides align to TRBD1. The germline V gene has CDR1 SGHDT and CDR2 YYEEEE. CDR3 length: 15 residues. The V gene end was trimmed by 4 bases and the J gene end by 0 bases; junction bases not matched to a gene: 6.

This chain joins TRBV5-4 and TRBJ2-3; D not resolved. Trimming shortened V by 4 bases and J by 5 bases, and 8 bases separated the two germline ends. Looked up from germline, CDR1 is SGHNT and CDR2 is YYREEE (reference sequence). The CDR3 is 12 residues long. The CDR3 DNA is TGTGCCAGCAGCCCGCACGGAGATACGCAGTATTTT. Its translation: CASSPHGDTQYF. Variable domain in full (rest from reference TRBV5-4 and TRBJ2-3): ETGVTQSPTHLIKTRGQQVTLRCSSQSGHNTVSWYQQALGQGPQFIFQYYREEENGRGNFPPRFSGLQFPNYSSELNVNALELDDSALYLCASSPHGDTQYFGPGTRLTVL.

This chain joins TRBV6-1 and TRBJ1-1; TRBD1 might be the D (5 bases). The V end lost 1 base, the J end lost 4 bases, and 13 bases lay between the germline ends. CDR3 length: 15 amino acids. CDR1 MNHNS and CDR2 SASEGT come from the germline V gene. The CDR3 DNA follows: TGTGCCAGCAGTGAAGTGGCGGGGGGGGTCACTGAAGCTTTCTTT. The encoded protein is CASSEVAGGVTEAFF.

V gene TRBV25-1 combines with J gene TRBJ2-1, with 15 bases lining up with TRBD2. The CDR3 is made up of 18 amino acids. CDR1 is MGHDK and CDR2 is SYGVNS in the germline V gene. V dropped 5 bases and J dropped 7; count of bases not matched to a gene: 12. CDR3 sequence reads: CASSYGLAGGPGWNEQFF. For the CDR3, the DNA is TGTGCCAGCAGTTATGGACTAGCGGGGGGGCCAGGGTGGAATGAGCAGTTCTTC. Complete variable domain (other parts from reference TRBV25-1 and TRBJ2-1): EADIYQTPRYLVIGTGKKITLECSQTMGHDKMYWYQQDPGMELHLIHYSYGVNSTEKGDLSSESTVSRIRTEHFPLTLESARPSHTSQYLCASSYGLAGGPGWNEQFFGPGTRLTVL.

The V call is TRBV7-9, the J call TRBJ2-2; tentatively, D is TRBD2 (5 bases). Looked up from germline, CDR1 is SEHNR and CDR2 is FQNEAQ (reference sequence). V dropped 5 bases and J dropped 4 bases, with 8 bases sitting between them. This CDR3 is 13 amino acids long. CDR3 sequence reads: CASSPDFTGELFF. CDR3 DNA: TGTGCCAGCAGCCCGGACTTCACCGGGGAGCTGTTTTTT.

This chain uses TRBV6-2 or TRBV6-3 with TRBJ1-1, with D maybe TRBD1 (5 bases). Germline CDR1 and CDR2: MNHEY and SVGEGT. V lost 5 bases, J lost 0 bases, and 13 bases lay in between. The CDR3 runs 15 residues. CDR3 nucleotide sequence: TGTGCCAGCAGTGATTACAGGAACGTGAACACTGAAGCTTTCTTT. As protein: CASSDYRNVNTEAFF.

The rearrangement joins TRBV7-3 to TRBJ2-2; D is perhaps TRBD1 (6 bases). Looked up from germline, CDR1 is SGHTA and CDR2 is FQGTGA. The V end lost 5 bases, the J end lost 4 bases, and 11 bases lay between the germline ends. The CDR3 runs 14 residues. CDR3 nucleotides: TGTGCCAGCAGCAAAACAGGGTCCACCGGGGAGCTGTTTTTT. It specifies CASSKTGSTGELFF.

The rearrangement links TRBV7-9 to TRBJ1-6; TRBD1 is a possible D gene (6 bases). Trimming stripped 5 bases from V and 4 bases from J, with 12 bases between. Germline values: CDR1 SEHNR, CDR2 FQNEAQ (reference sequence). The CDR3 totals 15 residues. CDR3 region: CASSPDSFYNSPLHF. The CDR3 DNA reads TGTGCCAGCAGCCCGGACAGTTTTTATAATTCACCCCTCCACTTT.

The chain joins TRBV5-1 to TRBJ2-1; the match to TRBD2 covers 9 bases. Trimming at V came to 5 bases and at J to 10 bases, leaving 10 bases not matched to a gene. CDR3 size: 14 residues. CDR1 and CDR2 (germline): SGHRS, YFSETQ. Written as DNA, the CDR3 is TGCGCCAGCAGATCCGGCGGGGGGGCCGGGGAGCAGTTCTTC. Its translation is CASRSGGGAGEQFF.